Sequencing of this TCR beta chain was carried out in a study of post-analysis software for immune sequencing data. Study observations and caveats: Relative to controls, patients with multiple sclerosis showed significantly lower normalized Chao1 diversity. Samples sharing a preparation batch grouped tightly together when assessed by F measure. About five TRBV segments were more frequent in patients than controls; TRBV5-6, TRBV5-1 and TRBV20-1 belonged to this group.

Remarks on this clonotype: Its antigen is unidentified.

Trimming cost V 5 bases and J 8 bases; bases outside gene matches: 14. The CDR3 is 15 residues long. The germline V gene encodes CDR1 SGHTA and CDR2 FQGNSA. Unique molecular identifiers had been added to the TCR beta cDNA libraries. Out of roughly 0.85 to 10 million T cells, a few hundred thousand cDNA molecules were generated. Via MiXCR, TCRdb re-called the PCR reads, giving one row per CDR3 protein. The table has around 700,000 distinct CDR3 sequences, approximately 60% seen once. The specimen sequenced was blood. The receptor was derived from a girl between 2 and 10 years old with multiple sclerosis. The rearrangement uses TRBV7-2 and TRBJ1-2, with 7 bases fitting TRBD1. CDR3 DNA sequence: TGTGCCAGCAGCCTAGAGGAATTAGGGGGCGCGGGCTACACCTTC. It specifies CASSLEELGGAGYTF.